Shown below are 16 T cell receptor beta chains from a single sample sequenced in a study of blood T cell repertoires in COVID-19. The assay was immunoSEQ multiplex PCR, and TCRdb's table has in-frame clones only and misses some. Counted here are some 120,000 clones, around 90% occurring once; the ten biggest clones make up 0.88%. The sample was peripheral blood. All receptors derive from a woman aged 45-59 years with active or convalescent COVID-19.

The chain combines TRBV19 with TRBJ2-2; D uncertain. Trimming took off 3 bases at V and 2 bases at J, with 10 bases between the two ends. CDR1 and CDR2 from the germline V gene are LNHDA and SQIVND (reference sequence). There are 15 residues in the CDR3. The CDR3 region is CASSISTVNTGELFF. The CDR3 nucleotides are TGTGCCAGTAGTATTAGTACCGTCAACACCGGGGAGCTGTTTTTT.

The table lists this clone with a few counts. CDR3 coding DNA: TGTGCCAGCACCAACAGGGGGCAGCCCCAGCATTTT. Its protein is CASTNRGQPQHF. The chain carries TRBV6-5 and TRBJ1-5, with 8 bases identical to TRBD1. The germline V gene encodes CDR1 MNHEY and CDR2 SVGAGI. V lost 7 bases to trimming and J lost 7 bases; unmatched junction nucleotides: 3. The CDR3 extends over 12 amino acids.

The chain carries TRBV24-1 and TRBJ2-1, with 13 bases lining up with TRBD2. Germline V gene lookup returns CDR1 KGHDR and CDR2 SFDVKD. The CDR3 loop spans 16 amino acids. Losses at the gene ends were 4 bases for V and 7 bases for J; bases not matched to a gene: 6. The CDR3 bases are TGTGCCACCAGTGAAAGACTAGCGGGAGGAAGGAATGAGCAGTTCTTC. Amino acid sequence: CATSERLAGGRNEQFF.

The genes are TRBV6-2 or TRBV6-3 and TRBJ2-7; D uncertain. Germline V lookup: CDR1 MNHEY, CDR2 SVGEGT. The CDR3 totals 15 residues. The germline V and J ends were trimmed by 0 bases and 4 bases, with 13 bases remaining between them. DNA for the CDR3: TGTGCCAGCAGTTACTCGAAGAGTGCCATGTACGAGCAGTACTTC. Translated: CASSYSKSAMYEQYF.

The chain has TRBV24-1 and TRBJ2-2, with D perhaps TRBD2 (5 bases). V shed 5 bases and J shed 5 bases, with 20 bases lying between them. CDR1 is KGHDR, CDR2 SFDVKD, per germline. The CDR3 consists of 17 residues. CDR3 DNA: TGTGCCACCAGTGGACTATCGCGGACCCTAGATACCGGGGAGCTGTTTTTT. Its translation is CATSGLSRTLDTGELFF.

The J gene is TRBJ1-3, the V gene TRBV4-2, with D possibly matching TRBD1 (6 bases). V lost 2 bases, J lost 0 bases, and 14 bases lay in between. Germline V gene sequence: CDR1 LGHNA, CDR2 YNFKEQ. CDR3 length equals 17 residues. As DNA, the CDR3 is TGTGCCAGCAGCCAAATAACGTACAGGGACTCTGGAAACACCATATATTTT. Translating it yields CASSQITYRDSGNTIYF.

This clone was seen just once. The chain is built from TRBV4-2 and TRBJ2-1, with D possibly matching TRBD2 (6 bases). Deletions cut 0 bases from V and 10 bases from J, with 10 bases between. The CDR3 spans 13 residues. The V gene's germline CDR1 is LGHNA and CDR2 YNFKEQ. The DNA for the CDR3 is TGTGCCAGCAGCCAAGATCGGCGGGGCGAGCAGTTCTTC. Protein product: CASSQDRRGEQFF.

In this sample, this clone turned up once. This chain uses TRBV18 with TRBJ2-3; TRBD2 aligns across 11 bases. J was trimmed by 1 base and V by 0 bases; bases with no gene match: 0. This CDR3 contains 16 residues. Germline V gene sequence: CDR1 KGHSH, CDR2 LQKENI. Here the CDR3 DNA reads TGTGCCAGCTCACCACCGGGACTAGCGGGCACAGATACGCAGTATTTT. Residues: CASSPPGLAGTDTQYF.

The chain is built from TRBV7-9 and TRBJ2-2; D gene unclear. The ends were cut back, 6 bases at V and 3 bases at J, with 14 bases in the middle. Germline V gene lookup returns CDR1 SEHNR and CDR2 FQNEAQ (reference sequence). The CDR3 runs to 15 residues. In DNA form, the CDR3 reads TGTGCCAGCAGATATCGTCGGTCACACACCGGGGAGCTGTTTTTT. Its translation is CASRYRRSHTGELFF.

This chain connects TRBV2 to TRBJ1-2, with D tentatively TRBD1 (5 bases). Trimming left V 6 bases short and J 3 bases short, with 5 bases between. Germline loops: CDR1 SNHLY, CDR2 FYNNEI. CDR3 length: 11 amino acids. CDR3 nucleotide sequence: TGTGCCAGCAGGACAGACTATGGCTACACCTTC. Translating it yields CASRTDYGYTF. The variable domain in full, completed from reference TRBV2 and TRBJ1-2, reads EPEVTQTPSHQVTQMGQEVILRCVPISNHLYFYWYRQILGQKVEFLVSFYNNEISEKSEIFDDQFSVERPDGSNFTLKIRSTKLEDSAMYFCASRTDYGYTFGSGTRLTVV.

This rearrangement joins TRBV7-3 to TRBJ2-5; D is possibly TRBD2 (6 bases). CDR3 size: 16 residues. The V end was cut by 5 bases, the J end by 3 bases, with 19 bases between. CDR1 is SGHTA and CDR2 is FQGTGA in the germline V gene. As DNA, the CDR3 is TGTGCCAGCAGCCCAAAAGGGGACTTGACGGAAGAGACCCAGTACTTC. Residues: CASSPKGDLTEETQYF.

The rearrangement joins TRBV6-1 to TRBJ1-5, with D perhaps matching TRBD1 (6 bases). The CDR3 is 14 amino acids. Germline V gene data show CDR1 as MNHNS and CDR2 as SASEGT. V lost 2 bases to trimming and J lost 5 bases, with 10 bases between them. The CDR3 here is CASSEIRGDQPQHF. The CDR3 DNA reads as TGTGCCAGCAGTGAAATCAGGGGCGATCAGCCCCAGCATTTT.

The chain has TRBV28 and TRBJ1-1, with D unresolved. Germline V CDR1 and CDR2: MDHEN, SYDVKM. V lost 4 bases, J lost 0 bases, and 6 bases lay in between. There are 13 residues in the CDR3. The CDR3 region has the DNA TGTGCCAGCAGTTATCCTCTGAACACTGAAGCTTTCTTT. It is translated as CASSYPLNTEAFF. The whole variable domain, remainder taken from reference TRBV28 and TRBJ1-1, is DVKVTQSSRYLVKRTGEKVFLECVQDMDHENMFWYRQDPGLGLRLIYFSYDVKMKEKGDIPEGYSVSREKKERFSLILESASTNQTSMYLCASSYPLNTEAFFGQGTRLTVV.

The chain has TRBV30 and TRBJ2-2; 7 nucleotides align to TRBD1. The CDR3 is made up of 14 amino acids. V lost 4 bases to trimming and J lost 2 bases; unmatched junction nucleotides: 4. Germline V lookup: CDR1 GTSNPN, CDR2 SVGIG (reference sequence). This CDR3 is CAWTGTANTGELFF. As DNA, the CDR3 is TGTGCCTGGACGGGGACAGCTAACACCGGGGAGCTGTTTTTT.

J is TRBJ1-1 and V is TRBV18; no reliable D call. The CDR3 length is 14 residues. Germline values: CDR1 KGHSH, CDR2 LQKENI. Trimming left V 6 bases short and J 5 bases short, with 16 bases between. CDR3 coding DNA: TGTGCCAGCTCCCAAACTGCTCTAGAGACTGAAGCTTTCTTT. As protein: CASSQTALETEAFF.

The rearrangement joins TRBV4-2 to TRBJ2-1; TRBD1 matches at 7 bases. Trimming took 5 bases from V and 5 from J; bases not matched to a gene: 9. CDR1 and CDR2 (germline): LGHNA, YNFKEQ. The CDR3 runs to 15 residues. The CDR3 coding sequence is TGTGCCAGCAGCTCAGGGGGTCGTGGAAACAATGAGCAGTTCTTC. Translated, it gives CASSSGGRGNNEQFF.